This TCR beta chain stems from a study of OX40 agonist ivuxolimab in advanced cancers. Study as a whole: A mean age of about 59 years, range roughly 20 to 90, was recorded, and about 83% were male.

Drawing of blood for sampling happened at baseline, at cycle 4 day 1, and at cycle 7 day 1. General study results and limits: Expanded clones were, on average, more numerous in CD8+ T cells than in CD4+.

The repertoire was sequenced with immunoSEQ multiplex PCR; TCRdb's copy has only in-frame clones and lacks some. The sample gives 72,000 or so clones, approximately 86% of which show up once; roughly 0.9% is in the top ten. About this clone itself: Its specificity is not known.

The CDR3 is 18 residues long. Trimming stripped 5 bases from V and 2 bases from J, with 24 bases between. Germline V gene lookup returns CDR1 MDHEN and CDR2 SYDVKM. The sample consisted of CD4+ or CD8+ T cells sorted from blood, taken in a trial of the OX40 agonist ivuxolimab. The receptor was derived from an adult with an advanced solid tumor such as melanoma, head and neck, liver or kidney cancer. This chain joins TRBV28 and TRBJ1-1; D unresolved. CDR3 coding DNA: TGTGCCAGCAGTCACCTCCGCAAGGGCGTGGGGTTAAACACTGAAGCTTTCTTT. Residues: CASSHLRKGVGLNTEAFF.